This record concerns one TCR beta chain sequence. These data come from a study of blood T cell repertoires in COVID-19. Using immunoSEQ multiplex PCR, the repertoire was profiled, and TCRdb retains in-frame clones only, with some absent. The table lists approximately 190,000 clones, about 88% of them singletons. This CDR3 is built from 16 residues. Germline V gives CDR1 SGHVS, CDR2 FQNEAQ. Trimming removed 1 base from V and 2 bases from J; junction bases left unmatched: 4. This clonotype was obtained from a woman in her 40s who had recovered from COVID-19. The gene calls are TRBV7-8 and TRBJ2-3, with TRBD2 matching over 9 bases. What was sequenced was peripheral blood. This CDR3 is CASSLGLAGTTDTQYF. CDR3 bases: TGTGCCAGCAGCTTAGGTCTAGCGGGGACCACAGATACGCAGTATTTT. Full variable domain (rest looked up from reference TRBV7-8 and TRBJ2-3): GAGVSQSPRYKVAKRGQDVALRCDPISGHVSLFWYQQALGQGPEFLTYFQNEAQLDKSGLPSDRFFAERPEGSVSTLKIQRTQQEDSAVYLCASSLGLAGTTDTQYFGPGTRLTVL.